A selection of T cell receptor beta chains follows, all from one sample in a study of blood T cell repertoires in COVID-19. Generated by immunoSEQ multiplex PCR, the TCRdb table keeps only in-frame clones and is missing some. This sample has 450,000 or so clones, with roughly 89% found just once. Sequenced input: peripheral blood. These receptors originate from a man between 18 and 35 years old with COVID-19, enrolled during active disease. Both conserved end residues are part of each CDR3. The D gene is left open where the match is weak. A clone size is listed for some rows: how often the clone was seen (once, few, many), or a class if it is expanded.

- TRBD1 TRBJ2-7 TRBV19 CASSSVGTGDGEQYF TGTGCCAGTAGCTCGGTTGGGACAGGGGACGGCGAGCAGTACTTC
- - TRBJ2-7 TRBV12-5 CASGSEILPDRTPDEQYF TGTGCTAGTGGTTCCGAGATACTACCCGACAGAACACCTGACGAGCAGTACTTC
few - TRBJ2-2 TRBV13 CASSLRGSPGELFF TGTGCCAGCAGCTTACGGGGTTCCCCCGGGGAGCTGTTTTTT
few TRBD1 TRBJ1-1 TRBV7-2 CASSLQGAAEAFF TGTGCCAGCAGCTTGCAGGGGGCTGCTGAAGCTTTCTTT
- - TRBJ2-5 TRBV5-4 CASSLALTEQETQYF TGTGCCAGCAGCTTGGCCTTGACAGAACAAGAGACCCAGTACTTC
- - TRBJ2-5 TRBV20-1 CSAPQETQYF TGCAGTGCACCACAGGAGACCCAGTACTTC
- TRBD2 TRBJ2-1 TRBV7-3 CASSLAGGIDEQFF TGTGCCAGCAGCTTAGCGGGAGGGATCGATGAGCAGTTCTTC
- - TRBJ2-7 TRBV6-5 CASSYSPSPREEQYF TGTGCCAGCAGTTACTCGCCGAGCCCCCGAGAGGAGCAGTACTTC
- - TRBJ2-1 TRBV14 CASSQDRGSYNEQFF TGTGCCAGCAGCCAAGACAGGGGCTCCTACAATGAGCAGTTCTTC
- - TRBJ1-2 TRBV3-1/TRBV3-2 CASSQGGGAGYTF TGTGCCAGCAGCCAGGGCGGGGGGGCTGGCTACACCTTC
- - TRBJ2-1 TRBV11-2 CASSSLGAGYNEQFF TGTGCCAGCAGCTCCCTGGGGGCAGGCTACAATGAGCAGTTCTTC
- - TRBJ2-1 TRBV29-1 CSFLRSAGNEQFF TGCAGCTTCCTGAGGTCCGCAGGGAATGAGCAGTTCTTC
- - TRBJ1-2 TRBV6-5 CASSYNGEPYGYTF TGTGCCAGCAGTTACAACGGGGAACCCTATGGCTACACCTTC
- - TRBJ1-3 TRBV7-6 CASSSNRGAGNTIYF TGTGCCAGCAGCTCTAACCGGGGTGCCGGAAACACCATATATTTT
- TRBD2 TRBJ2-1 TRBV5-1 CASSLVSSGDNEQFF TGCGCCAGCAGCTTGGTGTCTAGCGGTGACAATGAGCAGTTCTTC
- - TRBJ2-3 TRBV19 CASRATGSSTDTQYF TGTGCCAGTAGGGCAACAGGATCTAGCACAGATACGCAGTATTTT
- TRBD1 TRBJ1-6 TRBV6-2/TRBV6-3 CASSYLGQRVNSPLHF TGTGCCAGCAGTTACTTGGGACAGAGGGTTAATTCACCCCTCCACTTT
- - TRBJ1-6 TRBV6-5 CASRLGQRDNSPLHF TGTGCCAGCAGGCTCGGACAGAGAGATAATTCACCCCTCCACTTT
- - TRBJ1-1 TRBV4-2 CASSQRGGVFGTEAFF TGTGCCAGCAGCCAACGGGGGGGAGTCTTCGGCACTGAAGCTTTCTTT
- TRBD2 TRBJ2-3 TRBV10-3 CAIMASGGESTDTQYF TGTGCCATCATGGCTAGCGGGGGGGAGAGCACAGATACGCAGTATTTT
- TRBD1 TRBJ1-6 TRBV5-8 CASSTGQNNSPLHF TGTGCCAGCAGCACGGGACAGAATAATTCACCCCTCCACTTT
- TRBD2 TRBJ2-3 TRBV9 CASSVGPSGGTDTQYF TGTGCCAGCAGCGTAGGTCCAAGCGGGGGGACAGATACGCAGTATTTT
- TRBD2 TRBJ2-7 TRBV7-2 CASSLSGGPYEQYF TGTGCCAGCAGCCTTAGCGGGGGGCCCTACGAGCAGTACTTC
- TRBD1 TRBJ1-2 TRBV28 CASSTGQGNLWDYGYTF TGTGCCAGCAGTACCGGACAGGGAAACCTATGGGACTATGGCTACACCTTC
- - TRBJ2-5 TRBV11-2 CASSLVTGGQETQYF TGTGCCAGCAGCTTAGTAACCGGGGGACAAGAGACCCAGTACTTC
- - TRBJ2-1 TRBV19 CASSSVPDNEQFF TGTGCCAGTAGTAGCGTGCCTGACAATGAGCAGTTCTTC
- - TRBJ2-7 TRBV25-1 CASSEYFGGGGRGEQYF TGTGCCAGCAGTGAATATTTCGGTGGGGGCGGCCGGGGCGAGCAGTACTTC
- - TRBJ2-7 TRBV20-1 CSAIQGYEQYF TGCAGTGCTATTCAGGGCTACGAGCAGTACTTC
- - TRBJ1-4 TRBV7-8 CASSSGRGQNYEKLFF TGTGCCAGCAGCTCAGGGCGCGGACAGAATTATGAAAAACTGTTTTTT
- - TRBJ2-7 TRBV7-2 CASSLLFYEQYF TGTGCCAGCAGCTTACTGTTTTACGAGCAGTACTTC
- - TRBJ2-7 TRBV19 CASCPGPTGNSYEQYF TGTGCCAGTTGCCCAGGACCTACAGGGAACTCCTACGAGCAGTACTTC
- - TRBJ2-5 TRBV3-1/TRBV3-2 CASSQAASETQYF TGTGCCAGCAGCCAAGCCGCGTCAGAGACCCAGTACTTC
- TRBD1 TRBJ1-4 TRBV18 CASSPGTANEKLFF TGTGCCAGCTCCCCCGGGACAGCTAATGAAAAACTGTTTTTT
- TRBD2 TRBJ2-1 TRBV2 CASKGLAYNEQFF TGTGCCTCAAAGGGACTAGCGTACAATGAGCAGTTCTTC
- TRBD2 TRBJ2-2 TRBV5-8 CASTIYAGDTGELFF TGTGCCAGCACTATATACGCGGGGGACACCGGGGAGCTGTTTTTT
- - TRBJ1-2 TRBV11-2 CASSLGARGTNYGYTF TGTGCCAGCAGTTTGGGGGCCAGGGGTACCAACTATGGCTACACCTTC
once - TRBJ2-3 TRBV19 CASSAGGYSTDTQYF TGTGCCAGTAGTGCGGGTGGCTACAGCACAGATACGCAGTATTTT
- TRBD2 TRBJ2-2 TRBV4-2 CASSQESLAANTGELFF TGTGCCAGCAGCCAAGAGTCACTAGCGGCCAACACCGGGGAGCTGTTTTTT
- TRBD1 TRBJ2-1 TRBV7-3 CASSTLQGSNEQFF TGTGCCAGCAGCACCCTACAGGGGTCCAATGAGCAGTTCTTC
- - TRBJ2-3 TRBV30 CAWSPSDTQYF TGTGCCTGGAGCCCCTCAGATACGCAGTATTTT
once - TRBJ2-1 TRBV27 CASSPLEGGDEQFF TGTGCCAGCAGCCCTTTGGAGGGCGGGGATGAGCAGTTCTTC
- TRBD2 TRBJ2-1 TRBV6-5 CASSPDRGVRSEQFF TGTGCCAGCAGTCCCGATCGGGGGGTTAGGAGTGAGCAGTTCTTC